This T cell receptor beta chain was captured in a study of CD8+ T cells in alopecia areata. About the research overall: Treated individuals took tofacitinib by mouth, 5 to 10 mg twice daily.

Reverse transcribed after extraction, RNA yielded cDNA as the sequencing template. TCRdb's table, derived via immunoSEQ multiplex PCR, lists solely in-frame clones and lacks some. The sample has roughly 100,000 clones, around 60% seen once. Study results and caveats: Scalp and blood samples kept many expanded lesional clones throughout tofacitinib. Mice gave a clearer picture of TCR sharing than patients did, possibly for HLA-related reasons. Especially in alopecia totalis/universalis, lesional scalp showed greater clonality than normal scalp did.

About this clone: The antigen remains unidentified.

The treatment: oral pan-JAK inhibitor, 5-10 mg twice daily. This sequence was found in a human donor with alopecia areata. Here the sequenced sample was CD8+ T cells sorted from blood, taken at approximately week 56, from a patient treated with tofacitinib.

CDR3 protein: CAWGVNTEAFF. The CDR3 DNA is TGTGCCTGGGGGGTAAACACTGAAGCTTTCTTT. V is TRBV30 and J is TRBJ1-1; the D is unclear. Trimming shortened V by 5 bases and J by 2 bases, and 6 bases separated the two germline ends. The length of the CDR3 is 11 residues. CDR1 is GTSNPN, CDR2 SVGIG, per germline (reference sequence). Full variable domain (missing parts from reference TRBV30 and TRBJ1-1): SQTIHQWPATLVQPVGSPLSLECTVEGTSNPNLYWYRQAAGRGLQLLFYSVGIGQISSEVPQNLSASRPQDRQFILSSKKLLLSDSGFYLCAWGVNTEAFFGQGTRLTVV.